This T cell receptor beta chain was identified during a study of blood T cell repertoires in COVID-19. Study at large: Acute-phase and convalescent COVID-19 samples originated in the United States, Italy and Spain. The analysed material was cDNA or gDNA that came from T cells, B-cell-depleted T cells, or PBMCs.

Original methodology: From reference gene primer amplification, estimates of nucleated cell counts were derived. Method: immunoSEQ multiplex PCR; TCRdb's copy keeps in-frame clones and lacks some. V, J and clone size were drawn from that table, and D and trimming were deduced from the DNA. The data hold about 140,000 clones, with roughly 81% observed a single time. This clone was found once. The sequenced sample was peripheral blood. The TCR originated in a woman between 45 and 60 years old with active or convalescent COVID-19.

CDR3 residues: CASSLRGGYTGELFF. DNA of the CDR3: TGTGCCAGCAGCTTGCGGGGGGGCTACACCGGGGAGCTGTTTTTT. The chain recombines TRBV5-8 with TRBJ2-2; 8 bases map to TRBD2. Germline loops: CDR1 SGHTS, CDR2 YDEGEE. Trimming took 1 base from V and 3 from J; bases not matched to a gene: 2. CDR3 length: 15 amino acids. The whole variable domain, filled in from reference TRBV5-8 and TRBJ2-2, reads EAGVTQSPTHLIKTRGQQATLRCSPISGHTSVYWYQQALGLGLQFLLWYDEGEERNRGNFPPRFSGRQFPNYSSELNVNALELEDSALYLCASSLRGGYTGELFFGEGSRLTVL.